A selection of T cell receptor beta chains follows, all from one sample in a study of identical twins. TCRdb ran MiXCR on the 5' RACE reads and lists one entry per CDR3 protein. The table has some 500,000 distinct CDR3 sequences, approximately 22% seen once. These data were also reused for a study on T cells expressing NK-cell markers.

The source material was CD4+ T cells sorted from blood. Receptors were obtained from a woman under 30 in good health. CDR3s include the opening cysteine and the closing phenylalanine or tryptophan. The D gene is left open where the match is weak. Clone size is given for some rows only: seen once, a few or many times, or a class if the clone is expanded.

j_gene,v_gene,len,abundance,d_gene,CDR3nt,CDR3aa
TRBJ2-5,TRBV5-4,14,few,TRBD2,TGTGCCAGCAGCTCTAGCGGGAGTCTAGAGACCCAGTACTTC,CASSSSGSLETQYF
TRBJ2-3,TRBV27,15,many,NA,TGTGCCAGCAGCCCCTACAGGCTTAGCACAGATACGCAGTATTTT,CASSPYRLSTDTQYF
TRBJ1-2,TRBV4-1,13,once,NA,TGCGCCAGTTCGACGGATCACTTCTATGGCTACACCTTC,CASSTDHFYGYTF
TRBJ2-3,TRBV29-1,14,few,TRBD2,TGCAGCGTTGCATCTAGCGGAAGCACAGATACGCAGTATTTT,CSVASSGSTDTQYF
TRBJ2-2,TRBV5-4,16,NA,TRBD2,TGTGCCAGCAGCCACCGACTAGCGGGGGATTTCGGGGAGCTGTTTTTT,CASSHRLAGDFGELFF
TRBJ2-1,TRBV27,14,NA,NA,TGTGCCAGCAAATATGGTACCGACCTAAATGAGCAGTTCTTC,CASKYGTDLNEQFF
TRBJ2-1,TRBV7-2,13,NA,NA,TGTGCCAGCAGCTTACGATACGGTGATGAGCAGTTCTTC,CASSLRYGDEQFF
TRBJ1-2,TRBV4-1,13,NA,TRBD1,TGCGCCAGCAGCGGACGACAGGGGGATGGCTACACCTTC,CASSGRQGDGYTF
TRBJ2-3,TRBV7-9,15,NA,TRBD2,TGTGCCAGCAGCTTAACAAGCGGGGGTACTCATACGCAGTATTTT,CASSLTSGGTHTQYF
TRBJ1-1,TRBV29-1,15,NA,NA,TGCAGCGCCTTAGTTCCGCGGGGGCGCGACGCTGAAGCTTTCTTT,CSALVPRGRDAEAFF
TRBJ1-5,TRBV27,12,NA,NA,TGTGCCAGCGGAGATCAAGTCCAGCCCCAGCATTTT,CASGDQVQPQHF
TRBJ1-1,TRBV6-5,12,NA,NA,TGTGCCAGCAGTTACGCCGGGCAGAAAGCTTTCTTT,CASSYAGQKAFF
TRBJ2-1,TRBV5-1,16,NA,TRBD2,TGCGCCAGCACACGGGGGGGGCTAGCCCATAACAATGAGCAGTTCTTC,CASTRGGLAHNNEQFF
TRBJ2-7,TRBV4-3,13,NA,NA,TGCGCCAGCAGCCGCAAACAGGGTTTCGAGCAGTACTTC,CASSRKQGFEQYF
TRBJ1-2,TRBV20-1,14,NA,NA,TGCAGTGCTAGCGACTCAATAAGCGGCTATGGCTACACCTTC,CSASDSISGYGYTF
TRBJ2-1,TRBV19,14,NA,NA,TGTGCCAGTAGTATTTTAACAGCTCACAATGAGCAGTTCTTC,CASSILTAHNEQFF
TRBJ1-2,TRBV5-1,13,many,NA,TGCGCCAGCAGCCCCGGTCCAGCGAGTGGCTACACCTTC,CASSPGPASGYTF
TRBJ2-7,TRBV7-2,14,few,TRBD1,TGTGCCAGCAGCGCTCACAGGGGGTCCTACGAGCAGTACTTC,CASSAHRGSYEQYF
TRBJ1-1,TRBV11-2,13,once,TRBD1,TGTGCCAGCAGTCGGACAGGGGGGGTTGAAGCTTTCTTT,CASSRTGGVEAFF
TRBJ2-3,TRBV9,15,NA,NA,TGTGCCAGCACCTTACGACCGGACGTCGCAGATACGCAGTATTTT,CASTLRPDVADTQYF
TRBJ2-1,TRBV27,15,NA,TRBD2,TGTGCCAGCAGTTTATCAGCGGGGGGCTACAATGAGCAGTTCTTC,CASSLSAGGYNEQFF
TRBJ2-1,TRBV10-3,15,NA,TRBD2,TGTGCCCCCACCGGACTAGCGGGAGCTTCCAATGAGCAGTTCTTC,CAPTGLAGASNEQFF
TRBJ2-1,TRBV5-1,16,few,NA,TGCGCCAGCAGCCCGGCATTTTCTCTGGACTACAATGAGCAGTTCTTC,CASSPAFSLDYNEQFF
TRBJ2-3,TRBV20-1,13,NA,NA,TGCAGTGTTCCGACTAGAGGGGCAGATACGCAGTATTTT,CSVPTRGADTQYF
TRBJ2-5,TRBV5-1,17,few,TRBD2,TGCGCCAGCAGCTTGGACCTGTCCCCGGGAGGTCAAGAGACCCAGTACTTC,CASSLDLSPGGQETQYF
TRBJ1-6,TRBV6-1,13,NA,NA,TGTGCCAGCAGACAGGGAATCAATTCACCCCTCCACTTT,CASRQGINSPLHF
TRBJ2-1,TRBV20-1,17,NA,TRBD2,TGCAGTGCTCGGCCACAGACTAGCGGGAGAATAGTAGATGAGCAGTTCTTC,CSARPQTSGRIVDEQFF
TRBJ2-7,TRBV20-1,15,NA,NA,TGCAGTGCTAGAGATTCGGGGTGGGGGGCCTACGAGCAGTACTTC,CSARDSGWGAYEQYF
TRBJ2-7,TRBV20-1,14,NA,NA,TGCAGTGCTAGGAAGGTGGACACCCGTATCGAGCAGTACTTC,CSARKVDTRIEQYF
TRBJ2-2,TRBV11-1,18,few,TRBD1,TGTGCCAGCAGCCATAATCCGGGACAGGGATCGAACACCGGGGAGCTGTTTTTT,CASSHNPGQGSNTGELFF
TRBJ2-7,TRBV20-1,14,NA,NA,TGCAGTGCTAGAGTGGTAGGGGCGGGATACGAGCAGTACTTC,CSARVVGAGYEQYF
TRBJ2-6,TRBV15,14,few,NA,TGTGCCACCAGCTACCTCTCTGGGGCCAACGTCCTGACTTTC,CATSYLSGANVLTF
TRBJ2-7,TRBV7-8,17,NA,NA,TGTGCCAGCAGCTTCTCTCCAGGGGGAGGTCCCTCCTACGAGCAGTACTTC,CASSFSPGGGPSYEQYF
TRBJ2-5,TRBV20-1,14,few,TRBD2,TGCAGTGCTAAAGGGGCGGGGGGCAAAGAGACCCAGTACTTC,CSAKGAGGKETQYF
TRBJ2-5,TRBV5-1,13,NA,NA,TGCGCCAGCAGCTTCGGGAGTGGGGAGACCGAGTACTTC,CASSFGSGETEYF
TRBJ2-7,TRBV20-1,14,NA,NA,TGCAGTGCTAGCTCTAATTCCGGGACCTACGAGCAGTACTTC,CSASSNSGTYEQYF
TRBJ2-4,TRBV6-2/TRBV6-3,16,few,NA,TGTGCCAGCAGTTACGGGTCACGGCTAGCCAAAAACATTCAGTACTTC,CASSYGSRLAKNIQYF
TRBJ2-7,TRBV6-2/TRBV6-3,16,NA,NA,TGTGCCAGCAGTTACTCACTTGGCGTAGGGTCCTACGAGCAGTACTTC,CASSYSLGVGSYEQYF
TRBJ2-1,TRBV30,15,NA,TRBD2,TGTGCCTGGAGCCGACTAGCGGGAGGGCCAGCTGAGCAGTTCTTC,CAWSRLAGGPAEQFF
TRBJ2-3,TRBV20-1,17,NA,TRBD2,TGCAGTGCTAGAGTGACTAGCGGGGGGACCTCCACAGATACGCAGTATTTT,CSARVTSGGTSTDTQYF
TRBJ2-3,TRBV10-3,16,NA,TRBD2,TGTGCCATCAGTCCGGGACTAGCGGGGGGCACAGATACGCAGTATTTT,CAISPGLAGGTDTQYF
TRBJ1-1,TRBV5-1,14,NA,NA,TGCGCCAGCAGCTTCCGTCAGAGGAACACTGAAGCTTTCTTT,CASSFRQRNTEAFF
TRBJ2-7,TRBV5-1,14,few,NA,TGCGCCAGCAGCGCCCGGGTCCAAAGTTACGAGCAGTACTTC,CASSARVQSYEQYF
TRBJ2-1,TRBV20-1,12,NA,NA,TGCAGTGCTATTCCTCTGTACAATGAGCAGTTCTTC,CSAIPLYNEQFF
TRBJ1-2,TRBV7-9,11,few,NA,TGTGCCAGCAGCCCCCGCGAGGGCTACACCTTC,CASSPREGYTF
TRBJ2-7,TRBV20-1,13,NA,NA,TGCAGTGCTAACCCCGGGTTGACCTACGAGCAGTACTTC,CSANPGLTYEQYF
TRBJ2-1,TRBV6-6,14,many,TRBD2,TGTGCCAGCAGTTCGGGACTAGCACGCAATGAGCAGTTCTTC,CASSSGLARNEQFF
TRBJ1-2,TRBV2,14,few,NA,TGTGCCAGCAGTGCGGGCAGATCTAACTATGGCTACACCTTC,CASSAGRSNYGYTF
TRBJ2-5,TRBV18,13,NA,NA,TGTGCCAGCTCCCCCCCGGGTGCAAGAGGCCAGTACTTC,CASSPPGARGQYF
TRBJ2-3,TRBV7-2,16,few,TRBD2,TGTGCCAGCAGCGCGTATTCGGGAGGGACGGGAGATACGCAGTATTTT,CASSAYSGGTGDTQYF
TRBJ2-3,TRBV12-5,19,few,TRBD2,TGTGCTAGTGGTTCCTCCCGGGCTAGCGGGGGGCTTAGCACAGATACGCAGTATTTT,CASGSSRASGGLSTDTQYF
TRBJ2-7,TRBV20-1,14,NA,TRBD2,TGCAGTGCTAAGGTAGCGGGAGACCCCTACGAGCAGTACTTC,CSAKVAGDPYEQYF
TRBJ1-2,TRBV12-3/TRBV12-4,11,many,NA,TGTGCCAGCAGGCGGAGCTATGGCTACACCTTC,CASRRSYGYTF
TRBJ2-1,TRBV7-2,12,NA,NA,TGTGCCAGCAGCTTAGCGGGCGGTGGGCAGTTCTTC,CASSLAGGGQFF
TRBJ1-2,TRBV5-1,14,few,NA,TGCGCCAGCAGCTTGATGTTCAGGGGAATCGGCTACACCTTC,CASSLMFRGIGYTF
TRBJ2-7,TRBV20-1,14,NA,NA,TGCAGTGCTATGGACTGGGAAGGAGCCTACGAGCAGTACTTC,CSAMDWEGAYEQYF
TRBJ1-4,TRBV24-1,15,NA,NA,TGTGCCACCAGTGATTTGCGAGGAGGGGGAGAAAAACTGTTTTTT,CATSDLRGGGEKLFF
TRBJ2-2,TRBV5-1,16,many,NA,TGCGCCAGCAGCTTGGCGGTTTTTCTAGACACCGGGGAGCTGTTTTTT,CASSLAVFLDTGELFF
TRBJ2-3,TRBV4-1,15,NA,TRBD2,TGCGCCAGCAACCGACGAGCGGGAGCGGAAGATACGCAGTATTTT,CASNRRAGAEDTQYF
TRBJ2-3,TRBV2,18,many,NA,TGTGCCAGCAGTGAAATTGGAATCGCAGGGGAAATCACAGATACGCAGTATTTT,CASSEIGIAGEITDTQYF